What follows are 8 T cell receptor beta chains derived from one specimen sequenced in a study of blood T cell dynamics during melanoma immunotherapy. Assay used: immunoSEQ multiplex PCR; TCRdb lists only in-frame clones, some missing. The repertoire holds over 10,000 clones, 85% to 90% seen once, with approximately 3.5% in the top ten. As for time point: pre-treatment baseline. Here the sequenced sample was blood, taken from a patient treated with checkpoint blockade. The receptor source for this set is a human donor with melanoma.

This clone was picked up a small number of times. This rearrangement joins TRBV18 to TRBJ2-1; 7 positions match TRBD1. The ends lost 3 bases at V and 5 bases at J; junction bases unmatched: 4. Germline V gene lookup returns CDR1 KGHSH and CDR2 LQKENI. This CDR3 region has 14 residues. This CDR3 reads CASSPRQGDNEQFF. Written as DNA, the CDR3 is TGTGCCAGCTCACCCCGACAGGGTGACAATGAGCAGTTCTTC.

V and J are TRBV5-1 and TRBJ1-3; TRBD1 might be the D (5 bases). The germline gives CDR1 SGHRS, CDR2 YFSETQ. The V and J ends lost 5 bases and 1 base respectively, with 10 bases between them. CDR3 length: 14 residues. The CDR3 bases are TGCGCCAGCAGGGCCGGGACTTCTGGAAACACCATATATTTT. Amino acid sequence: CASRAGTSGNTIYF.

This chain joins TRBV7-8 and TRBJ2-7; 7 nucleotides line up with TRBD1. This CDR3 has 13 residues. Germline assignment: CDR1 SGHVS and CDR2 FQNEAQ. The junction had 4 bases not matched to a gene; V was cut back by 5 bases and J by 3 bases. The CDR3 nucleotides are TGTGCCAGCAGCACCCGGGACAGCTACGAGCAGTACTTC. Its protein is CASSTRDSYEQYF.

The chain uses TRBV27 and TRBJ1-2; no reliable D call. V gave up 5 bases and J gave up 3 bases, with 13 bases separating them. This CDR3 has 14 residues. Germline V gene lookup returns CDR1 MNHEY and CDR2 SMNVEV (reference sequence). CDR3 nucleotide sequence: TGTGCCAGCAGTACTCTTCGGGGTGACTATGGCTACACCTTC. It translates to CASSTLRGDYGYTF.

The rearrangement uses TRBV11-2 and TRBJ2-5; 9 nucleotides align to TRBD1. The CDR3 has 14 residues. CDR1 and CDR2 from the germline V gene are SGHAT and FQNNGV. V gave up 5 bases and J gave up 11 bases; unmatched junction bases: 12. The CDR3 DNA reads as TGTGCCAGCAGCCCCGGGACAGGGTATGGTGAGCAGTACTTC. Translation gives CASSPGTGYGEQYF.

The chain uses TRBV11-2 and TRBJ1-5, with 11 bases that match TRBD1. CDR1 and CDR2 from the germline V gene are SGHAT and FQNNGV. The CDR3 runs 16 residues. With V trimmed by 5 bases and J by 7 bases, 10 bases remained unmatched. The CDR3 nucleotides read TGTGCCAGCAGCACAGGGGACAGGGGGACAGGGCAGCCCCAGCATTTT. Its protein is CASSTGDRGTGQPQHF.

The rearrangement uses TRBV6-1 and TRBJ1-5; no definite D call. The ends were cut back, 8 bases at V and 9 bases at J, with 23 bases in the middle. Germline CDR1 is MNHNS and CDR2 is SASEGT. The CDR3 has 15 residues. CDR3 DNA: TGTGCCAGCCAAGCGCCGGGCCTAAAGAGAGGGCCCCAGCATTTT. It translates to CASQAPGLKRGPQHF.

As concerns this clone: Other DNA sequences of this sample code for an identical CDR3. The chain uses TRBV5-1 and TRBJ1-1; D ambiguous. V shed 4 bases and J shed 8 bases, with 21 bases lying between them. Germline V CDR1 and CDR2: SGHRS, YFSETQ. There are 15 residues in the CDR3. The DNA for the CDR3 is TGCGCCAGCAGCCTGACGGGAGACCTCACTCAAGAAGCTTTCTTT. It is translated as CASSLTGDLTQEAFF.